These T cell receptor beta chains were read from a single sample in a study of PD-1 blockade in classical Hodgkin lymphoma. Using immunoSEQ multiplex PCR, the repertoire was profiled, and TCRdb retains in-frame clones only, with some absent. This sample has approximately 79,000 clones, with approximately 91% found just once. Sequenced material: peripheral blood mononuclear cells (PBMCs), taken before the second cycle of nivolumab. These receptors were obtained from a human donor with classical Hodgkin lymphoma. The CDR3 runs from the conserved cysteine through the conserved F or W. D genes are given only for firm matches. Rows may omit the clone size; those that give it use once, few, many or a size class.

cdr3_nt cdr3_aa j_call v_call d_call clone_size
TGTGCCAGTAGTCTTCCGCCCTACGAGCAGTACTTC CASSLPPYEQYF TRBJ2-7 TRBV19 NA NA
TGCGCCAGCAGCCAGACTAGCGATGCAGATACGCAGTATTTT CASSQTSDADTQYF TRBJ2-3 TRBV5-1 TRBD2 NA
TGTGCCATCAGGGGGTCTGCGGAGGGGGTATCTCGCGCTTTCTTT CAIRGSAEGVSRAFF TRBJ1-1 TRBV10-3 NA NA
TGCACCAGCAGCCAAGACGGCGAGATTAATGATACGCAGTATTTT CTSSQDGEINDTQYF TRBJ2-3 TRBV1 NA once
TGTGCCAGCAGCTCGACACCGGGACTAGGAGAGACCCAGTACTTC CASSSTPGLGETQYF TRBJ2-5 TRBV27 TRBD2 NA
TGTGCCAGCAGTTTAAGCGGTGGACTAGCGGGAATGCAGTACTTC CASSLSGGLAGMQYF TRBJ2-7 TRBV27 TRBD2 once
TGCAGCGTTGATTCCGCGGGAGAATGCGAGCAGTACTTC CSVDSAGECEQYF TRBJ2-7 TRBV29-1 TRBD2 NA
TGTGCCAGCAGCCAGGATCGGGTGAGCAATCAGCCCCAGCATTTT CASSQDRVSNQPQHF TRBJ1-5 TRBV6-1 NA NA
TGTGCCAGCAGTTACTCGAGGAGGACAGGGACCCGACCGCAGTACTTC CASSYSRRTGTRPQYF TRBJ2-7 TRBV6-5 TRBD1 once
TGTGCCAGCAGCTTAAGTCCAGGGGCCCAGGAGACCCAGTACTTC CASSLSPGAQETQYF TRBJ2-5 TRBV7-7 NA NA
TGCAGCGTTGTAGCGGGAGGCTACAATGAGCAGTTCTTC CSVVAGGYNEQFF TRBJ2-1 TRBV29-1 TRBD2 NA
TGTGCCAGCAGCGACAGGGGTGGCTACACCTTC CASSDRGGYTF TRBJ1-2 TRBV7-9 TRBD1 NA
TGCGCCAGCAGCTTGGGGGGCGGAAATAATCAGCCCCAGCATTTT CASSLGGGNNQPQHF TRBJ1-5 TRBV5-1 NA NA
TGTGCCAGCAGTGGCGGGAGTCGGGATACGCAGTATTTT CASSGGSRDTQYF TRBJ2-3 TRBV7-9 TRBD2 few
TGTGCCACCAGCAGGGACAGGGTGGCCACAGATACGCAGTATTTT CATSRDRVATDTQYF TRBJ2-3 TRBV15 TRBD1 NA
TGTGCCTGGAGCCAACAGGGGCTCAATCAGCCCCAGCATTTT CAWSQQGLNQPQHF TRBJ1-5 TRBV30 TRBD1 NA
TGTGCCAGCAAGCCCCAGGGACAGGGTCGCTCTGGGGCCAACGTCCTGACTTTC CASKPQGQGRSGANVLTF TRBJ2-6 TRBV28 TRBD1 once
TGTGCCAGCTCTCGAAGCCCACCCTACCCCAATAGCAATCAGCCCCAGCATTTT CASSRSPPYPNSNQPQHF TRBJ1-5 TRBV18 NA NA
TGTGCCAGCAGCTCCTACGGGGCGCGTTCCTACAATGAGCAGTTCTTC CASSSYGARSYNEQFF TRBJ2-1 TRBV7-2 NA NA
TGTGCCAGCAGTTTGCCCAGGGGGTACCAAGAGACCCAGTACTTC CASSLPRGYQETQYF TRBJ2-5 TRBV28 TRBD1 NA
TGTGCCAGTAGTCCCGGACTGAGGGGCTTTGGAAACACCATATATTTT CASSPGLRGFGNTIYF TRBJ1-3 TRBV19 NA NA
TGTGCCAGAAGCTTGGACGGGGGGACTAGCACAGATACGCAGTATTTT CARSLDGGTSTDTQYF TRBJ2-3 TRBV5-3 TRBD2 NA
TGCGCCAGCAGTCCGGGACTGATCTCTGGGGCCAACGTCCTGACTTTC CASSPGLISGANVLTF TRBJ2-6 TRBV5-1 NA many
TGTGCCAGCAGTTTAGGTACTAGCGGGAGTTCCTCCTACGAGCAGTACTTC CASSLGTSGSSSYEQYF TRBJ2-7 TRBV28 TRBD2 NA
TGCAGCGTTGTGGGACAGGGTTGGGCCTATGGCTACACCTTC CSVVGQGWAYGYTF TRBJ1-2 TRBV29-1 TRBD1 NA
TGTGCCAGCAGCCGGGGACAGGGGTGGGTGCAGACCCAGTACTTC CASSRGQGWVQTQYF TRBJ2-5 TRBV7-2 TRBD1 NA
TGTGCCAGCTCACTCCGACAGGGGAGCGAGCAGTACTTC CASSLRQGSEQYF TRBJ2-7 TRBV18 TRBD1 NA
TGTGCCAGCAGTTTAAGCAGGGTCGGGTACGAGCAGTACTTC CASSLSRVGYEQYF TRBJ2-7 TRBV28 NA NA
TGCGCCAGCAGCCTCAGCGGGGGCCGGATCAATCAGCCCCAGCATTTT CASSLSGGRINQPQHF TRBJ1-5 TRBV4-1 NA NA
TGCGCCAGCAGTGGGTCGTTACTCGCGGGAGTAGACGAGCAGTACTTC CASSGSLLAGVDEQYF TRBJ2-7 TRBV10-1 TRBD2 NA
TGTGCCAGCTCCCTCGGGACAGGGAGCTTGACTGAAGCTTTCTTT CASSLGTGSLTEAFF TRBJ1-1 TRBV18 TRBD1 once
TGTGCCAGCAGCTTTCAGGGGGGCTTCTTCTCCTACAATGAGCAGTTCTTC CASSFQGGFFSYNEQFF TRBJ2-1 TRBV7-9 NA NA